This T cell receptor beta chain came from a study of blood T cell repertoires in COVID-19. Study summary: Acute-phase and convalescent COVID-19 samples originated in the United States, Italy and Spain.

V dropped 4 bases and J dropped 7; count of bases not matched to a gene: 1. CDR3 size: 13 residues. From germline, CDR1 is MNHEY and CDR2 SVGAGI. This clone was detected only a few times. Assay: immunoSEQ multiplex PCR; the TCRdb copy retains only in-frame clones and omits some. The sample consists of 65,000 to 85,000 clones, about nine tenths of them appearing once. Sequencing was carried out using peripheral blood. The chain joins TRBV6-5 to TRBJ1-6, with 7 positions matching TRBD1. This receptor was taken from a woman younger than 35 with acute or convalescent COVID-19. The CDR3 DNA is TGTGCCAGCAGTTCGACAGGGAATTCACCCCTCCACTTT. It codes for CASSSTGNSPLHF.